Listed below are T cell receptor beta chains from one sample, sequenced in a study of cytomegalovirus exposure and HLA in healthy donors. Profiling relied on immunoSEQ multiplex PCR, and the TCRdb table lists in-frame clones only, not all of them. The table has approximately 140,000 clones, approximately 76% seen once; the top ten hold approximately 2%. The sample comprised PBMCs. Receptor source: a man aged 35-49 years in good health and CMV-seronegative. Both conserved end residues are part of each CDR3. D genes are given only for firm matches. Some rows have no size entry. The others give once, few or many, or a class for an expanded clone.

cdr3_aa cdr3_nt v_call d_call j_call clone_size
CASSRGGVANTGELFF TGTGCCAGCAGCAGAGGGGGGGTCGCCAACACCGGGGAGCTGTTTTTT TRBV9 . TRBJ2-2 .
CASSGTGGVEQYF TGCGCCAGCAGTGGGACAGGGGGCGTTGAGCAGTACTTC TRBV10-2 TRBD1 TRBJ2-7 .
CASSPLRDTYEQYF TGCGCCAGCAGCCCGCTAAGGGACACCTACGAGCAGTACTTC TRBV5-1 . TRBJ2-7 .
CASSLDPPAGTTNEKLFF TGTGCCAGCAGCTTGGACCCTCCGGCGGGGACAACTAATGAAAAACTGTTTTTT TRBV5-5 . TRBJ1-4 .
CASNLVRGEQFF TGTGCCAGCAATCTAGTTCGCGGTGAGCAGTTCTTC TRBV6-1 . TRBJ2-1 .
CASSFYGGTGEADTQYF TGTGCCAGCAGTTTTTACGGGGGGACAGGGGAGGCAGATACGCAGTATTTT TRBV28 TRBD1 TRBJ2-3 few
CASSIGGYQPQHF TGTGCCAGTAGTATCGGGGGATATCAGCCCCAGCATTTT TRBV19 . TRBJ1-5 few
CASRERVPNSPLHF TGTGCCAGCAGGGAGAGGGTGCCCAATTCACCCCTCCACTTT TRBV27 . TRBJ1-6 .
CASRGLTLSYEQYF TGTGCCAGCCGCGGGCTAACCCTCTCCTACGAGCAGTACTTC TRBV6-5 . TRBJ2-7 .
CASSPDSSPNQPQHF TGTGCCAGCAGCCCGGACTCAAGCCCCAATCAGCCCCAGCATTTT TRBV28 . TRBJ1-5 few
CASSSLAGEHYGYTF TGTGCCAGCAGTTCTCTTGCGGGGGAGCACTATGGCTACACCTTC TRBV28 . TRBJ1-2 .
CASSSGQNTGELFF TGCGCCAGCAGCTCCGGACAAAACACCGGGGAGCTGTTTTTT TRBV5-1 . TRBJ2-2 .
CASSPGASYNSPLHF TGTGCCAGCAGCCCTGGAGCATCCTATAATTCACCCCTCCACTTT TRBV5-4 . TRBJ1-6 few
CASSQDTQAVTEAFF TGTGCCAGCAGCCAAGATACACAGGCGGTAACTGAAGCTTTCTTT TRBV14 . TRBJ1-1 few
CASSSPPGGSDTQYF TGTGCCAGCAGCTCCCCCCCAGGGGGCTCAGATACGCAGTATTTT TRBV7-9 TRBD1 TRBJ2-3 .
CASSPAADLDTQYF TGTGCCAGCAGCCCCGCCGCCGACTTAGATACGCAGTATTTT TRBV11-2 . TRBJ2-3 .
CSVEGFTGELFF TGCAGCGTTGAGGGCTTCACCGGGGAGCTGTTTTTT TRBV29-1 . TRBJ2-2 .
CASSEALRVTDTGELFF TGTGCCAGCAGTGAAGCGCTTCGGGTTACGGATACCGGGGAGCTGTTTTTT TRBV2 . TRBJ2-2 .
CASSELAGGLLGEYF TGTGCCAGCAGCGAACTGGCGGGGGGCCTCCTGGGAGAGTACTTC TRBV5-6 TRBD2 TRBJ2-7 .
CASTIGGGSFYEQYF TGTGCCAGCACCATCGGGGGGGGTTCATTTTACGAGCAGTACTTC TRBV28 TRBD2 TRBJ2-7 few
CASILDRGLYNEQFF TGTGCCAGCATCTTGGACAGGGGGCTTTACAATGAGCAGTTCTTC TRBV6-1 TRBD1 TRBJ2-1 once
CASSLTGGGTDTQYF TGTGCCAGCAGCCTCACTGGGGGGGGCACAGATACGCAGTATTTT TRBV7-6 TRBD2 TRBJ2-3 .
CSRSSGQGASPLHF TGTTCCAGAAGCTCCGGACAGGGCGCCTCACCCCTCCACTTT TRBV7-9 TRBD1 TRBJ1-6 .
CASSFRQGTGELFF TGTGCCAGCAGCTTTCGACAGGGCACCGGGGAGCTGTTTTTT TRBV7-9 TRBD1 TRBJ2-2 .
CASSQVPQGIYEQYF TGCGCCAGCAGCCAAGTACCCCAGGGAATCTACGAGCAGTACTTC TRBV4-1 . TRBJ2-7 few
CASSEFAGQLYEQYF TGTGCCAGCAGTGAATTCGCGGGACAGCTGTACGAGCAGTACTTC TRBV6-1 . TRBJ2-7 .
CATRPDRGNSGNTIYF TGTGCCACCAGGCCCGACAGGGGGAACTCTGGAAACACCATATATTTT TRBV7-9 TRBD1 TRBJ1-3 .
CASSSPRRLAGGPGDEQFF TGTGCCAGCAGCTCCCCCCGGCGGCTAGCGGGAGGGCCTGGCGATGAGCAGTTCTTC TRBV7-2 TRBD2 TRBJ2-1 .
CASSGGAGYYGYTF TGTGCCAGCAGCGGAGGGGCAGGGTACTATGGCTACACCTTC TRBV7-9 . TRBJ1-2 .
CASSLARGSSYNEQFF TGTGCCAGCAGCTTAGCGAGGGGGAGCTCCTACAATGAGCAGTTCTTC TRBV11-1 . TRBJ2-1 few
CASSLVQGRNEQFF TGTGCCAGCAGCTTGGTTCAGGGAAGAAATGAGCAGTTCTTC TRBV5-8 . TRBJ2-1 .
CASSMAGTGIYEQYF TGTGCCAGCAGCATGGCCGGGACAGGGATCTACGAGCAGTACTTC TRBV5-6 TRBD1 TRBJ2-7 .
CASSTGAGGYQETQYF TGCGCCAGCAGCACCGGAGCGGGGGGGTACCAAGAGACCCAGTACTTC TRBV5-1 TRBD2 TRBJ2-5 .
CSSSASGYEQYF TGTTCCAGCAGCGCCTCGGGCTACGAGCAGTACTTC TRBV7-9 . TRBJ2-7 .
CAWTTGAGSGELFF TGTGCCTGGACAACAGGGGCCGGATCCGGGGAGCTGTTTTTT TRBV30 TRBD1 TRBJ2-2 .
CARSLTGDSPLHF TGTGCCAGAAGCTTGACAGGAGATTCACCCCTCCACTTT TRBV5-3 . TRBJ1-6 .
CASSLVLSGSYEQYF TGTGCCAGCAGCTTAGTGCTTAGCGGTTCCTACGAGCAGTACTTC TRBV7-2 . TRBJ2-7 .
CASSPTGGTYEQYF TGTGCCAGCAGCCCCACAGGGGGCACCTACGAGCAGTACTTC TRBV7-9 TRBD1 TRBJ2-7 .
CASSQQLREAKNIQYF TGTGCCAGCAGCCAACAGTTACGGGAAGCCAAAAACATTCAGTACTTC TRBV4-2 . TRBJ2-4 .
CASSSRPRLEAFF TGTGCCAGCAGCAGCCGACCGAGGCTTGAAGCTTTCTTT TRBV6-1 . TRBJ1-1 few
CAWDLGQGALTRCYNEQFF TGTGCCTGGGACCTGGGGCAGGGGGCTTTGACTAGGTGCTACAATGAGCAGTTCTTC TRBV30 TRBD1 TRBJ2-1 .
CASSTQGAGELFF TGTGCCAGCAGTACACAGGGGGCCGGGGAGCTGTTTTTT TRBV6-1 TRBD1 TRBJ2-2 .
CASSLSSRPGSNQPQHF TGTGCCAGCAGTTTATCTTCCAGGCCTGGTAGCAATCAGCCCCAGCATTTT TRBV27 . TRBJ1-5 few
CASSQDRGEEQPQHF TGTGCCAGCAGCCAAGATCGGGGGGAGGAGCAGCCCCAGCATTTT TRBV4-2 . TRBJ1-5 .
CATSSTGGLEQYF TGTGCCACCAGCAGTACAGGGGGCCTGGAGCAGTACTTC TRBV15 TRBD1 TRBJ2-7 .
CASTSFSGSGTGELFF TGTGCCAGCACCTCATTTAGCGGGAGTGGCACCGGGGAGCTGTTTTTT TRBV27 TRBD2 TRBJ2-2 .
CASSLALTDTQYF TGTGCCAGCAGCCTAGCCTTGACAGATACGCAGTATTTT TRBV7-8 . TRBJ2-3 .
CASSLEGRGETQYF TGTGCCAGCAGCTTAGAGGGCAGGGGAGAGACCCAGTACTTC TRBV7-8 . TRBJ2-5 .
CASSFVRYGARDTQYF TGTGCCAGCAGCTTCGTACGCTATGGGGCAAGAGATACGCAGTATTTT TRBV7-2 . TRBJ2-3 .
CASSFRGSNEQYF TGTGCCAGCAGTTTTCGCGGGAGCAACGAGCAGTACTTC TRBV28 TRBD2 TRBJ2-7 .